This entry lists 23 T cell receptor beta chains sequenced from one sample in a study of response to subunit inactivated influenza vaccine. TCRdb itself ran the RT-PCR reads through MiXCR, one entry per CDR3 protein. The table records about 610,000 distinct CDR3 sequences, about 14% of them present only once. The material sequenced was PBMCs from blood, taken roughly 13 days after vaccination. The source of these receptors is a man aged 50-60 years who received an inactivated influenza vaccine.

The rearrangement links TRBV11-2 to TRBJ2-7, with D perhaps matching TRBD1 or TRBD2 (5 bases each). Looked up from germline, CDR1 is SGHAT and CDR2 is FQNNGV. V was cut by 5 bases and J by 2 bases, with 22 bases left in between. The CDR3 has 17 residues. Written as DNA, the CDR3 is TGTGCCAGCAGCCTTGGCGGCTGGGGACGGCTGCCCTACGAGCAGTACTTC. It translates to CASSLGGWGRLPYEQYF.

This clonotype showed up just a few times. The rearrangement links TRBV10-3 to TRBJ2-1; D is unclear. V lost 4 bases and J 3 bases, leaving 25 bases between the germline ends. The CDR3 contains 19 residues. Looked up from germline, CDR1 is ENHRY and CDR2 is SYGVKD. The CDR3 region is CAISGVLKGGRRDYNEQFF. For the CDR3, the DNA is TGTGCCATCAGTGGGGTGCTCAAGGGCGGCCGAAGGGACTACAATGAGCAGTTCTTC.

The V gene is TRBV4-1, the J gene TRBJ1-6; maybe TRBD1 (5 bases). The CDR3 sequence is 15 residues long. V was pared by 1 base and J by 9 bases, with 13 bases between. Germline V lookup: CDR1 MGHRA, CDR2 YSYEKL. The CDR3 loop reads CASSQVVRAPSPLHF. For the CDR3, the DNA is TGCGCCAGCAGCCAAGTGGTCAGGGCCCCTTCACCCCTCCACTTT.

This clonotype was detected only a few times. The V and J genes are TRBV4-2 and TRBJ1-6; D gene unclear. The germline gives CDR1 LGHNA, CDR2 YNFKEQ. V was shortened by 0 bases and J by 6 bases, with 12 bases between the two germline ends. The CDR3 has 16 residues. This CDR3 reads CASSQDSSGVNSPLHF. Written as DNA, the CDR3 is TGTGCCAGCAGCCAAGATAGCTCTGGGGTTAATTCACCCCTCCACTTT.

This clonotype came up a few times. The V gene is TRBV28, the J gene TRBJ1-1; D may be TRBD1 (6 bases). The ends were cut back, 3 bases at V and 4 bases at J, with 15 bases in the middle. CDR1 and CDR2 from the germline V gene are MDHEN and SYDVKM. The CDR3 is 15 amino acids. The CDR3 protein is CASSFLDRGGTEAFF. CDR3 nucleotides: TGTGCCAGCAGTTTTTTAGACCGAGGGGGCACTGAAGCTTTCTTT.

V and J are TRBV5-1 and TRBJ2-1; 8 positions match TRBD1. CDR1 SGHRS and CDR2 YFSETQ come from the germline V gene. The CDR3 consists of 13 residues. The J segment lost 11 bases and the V segment lost 1 base, leaving 5 bases of the junction unmatched. CDR3 sequence: CASSLRTGGQQFF. CDR3 in DNA: TGCGCCAGCAGCTTGCGTACAGGGGGTCAGCAGTTCTTC. The full variable domain, its missing parts supplied by reference TRBV5-1 and TRBJ2-1, is KAGVTQTPRYLIKTRGQQVTLSCSPISGHRSVSWYQQTPGQGLQFLFEYFSETQRNKGNFPGRFSGRQFSNSRSEMNVSTLELGDSALYLCASSLRTGGQQFFGPGTRLTVL.

In its sample, this clonotype was seen a few times. The chain is built from TRBV19 and TRBJ2-2; D is ambiguous. The CDR3 spans 15 residues. Deletions cut 6 bases from V and 2 bases from J, with 13 bases between. Germline V lookup: CDR1 LNHDA, CDR2 SQIVND (reference sequence). This CDR3 is CASRQRRLNTGELFF. DNA for the CDR3: TGTGCCAGTAGACAAAGAAGGCTAAACACCGGGGAGCTGTTTTTT.

J is TRBJ1-2 and V is TRBV15; D is uncertain. The CDR3 spans 11 residues. Trimming removed 6 bases from V and 4 bases from J, with 6 bases in between. Germline V gene data show CDR1 as LNHNV and CDR2 as YYDKDF (reference sequence). Here the CDR3 reads CATRTPYGYTF. The DNA for the CDR3 is TGTGCCACCAGGACCCCCTATGGCTACACCTTC.

This clonotype has just a few counts. The chain has TRBV7-2 and TRBJ1-2; TRBD1 might be the D (5 bases). CDR3 length equals 15 residues. V lost 5 bases and J lost 3, with 16 bases in between. CDR1 and CDR2 from the germline V gene are SGHTA and FQGNSA. CDR3 amino acids: CASSMGPGGDYGYTF. The DNA of the CDR3 is TGTGCCAGCAGCATGGGGCCGGGAGGGGACTATGGCTACACCTTC.

This clonotype occurred a few times. J is TRBJ2-5 and V is TRBV5-1, with D perhaps being TRBD1 or TRBD2 (5 bases each). The V gene's germline CDR1 is SGHRS and CDR2 YFSETQ. The CDR3 runs 15 residues. Between the trimmed V and J ends, which lost 4 bases and 0 bases, there was a span of 13 bases. CDR3 bases: TGCGCCAGCAGCCCGAGGGGTGGAAACCAAGAGACCCAGTACTTC. This encodes CASSPRGGNQETQYF. Drawing the rest from reference TRBV5-1 and TRBJ2-5, the complete variable domain is KAGVTQTPRYLIKTRGQQVTLSCSPISGHRSVSWYQQTPGQGLQFLFEYFSETQRNKGNFPGRFSGRQFSNSRSEMNVSTLELGDSALYLCASSPRGGNQETQYFGPGTRLLVL.

This clonotype was seen a handful of times. V is TRBV29-1 and J is TRBJ2-3; D ambiguous. V was shortened by 0 bases and J by 0 bases, with 16 bases between the two germline ends. The CDR3 runs to 17 residues. Per the germline V gene, CDR1 is SQVTM and CDR2 is ANQGSEA. The CDR3 loop is CSVEDPFAGQSTDTQYF. CDR3 DNA sequence: TGCAGCGTTGAAGATCCGTTCGCTGGGCAAAGCACAGATACGCAGTATTTT.

This sequence joins TRBV7-9 and TRBJ1-4, with D uncertain. CDR3 size: 14 residues. Germline CDR1 and CDR2: SEHNR and FQNEAQ (reference sequence). Deletions cut 0 bases from V and 5 bases from J, with 7 bases between. CDR3 region: CASSLAAANEKLFF. In DNA, the CDR3 is TGTGCCAGCAGCTTAGCGGCAGCAAATGAAAAACTGTTTTTT.

J is TRBJ2-1 and V is TRBV6-5, with 15 bases aligning to TRBD2. CDR1 and CDR2 (germline): MNHEY, SVGAGI. The CDR3 extends over 17 amino acids. V was clipped by 7 bases and J by 7 bases; unmatched bases: 11. The CDR3, as DNA: TGTGCCAGCATTTCGTCCGGGACTAGCGGGAGGCGGAATGAGCAGTTCTTC. It yields the protein CASISSGTSGRRNEQFF.

The gene calls are TRBV12-3 or TRBV12-4 and TRBJ2-7; 7 bases map to TRBD1. V shed 5 bases, J shed 2 bases, and the junction held 6 bases outside the gene matches. The CDR3 covers 14 residues. The CDR3 sequence: CASSPTGSPYEQYF. The CDR3 DNA reads as TGTGCCAGCAGTCCGACAGGGAGCCCCTACGAGCAGTACTTC.

V is TRBV28 and J is TRBJ2-2; 7 nucleotides line up with TRBD2. The CDR3 spans 14 residues. Germline CDR1 MDHEN, CDR2 SYDVKM. V shed 9 bases and J 8 bases; nucleotides not matched to a gene: 12. The CDR3, as DNA: TGTGCCAGTCGATGGGAGGGGCGCCGGGGGGAGCTGTTTTTT. The encoded protein is CASRWEGRRGELFF.

In this sample, this clonotype turned up many times. This chain links TRBV4-3 with TRBJ2-3, with D possibly TRBD1 on 5 matching bases. CDR1 LGHNA and CDR2 YSLEER come from the germline V gene. The V end was cut by 6 bases, the J end by 2 bases, with 12 bases between. CDR3 length: 14 residues. The CDR3 region is CASRYRINTDTQYF. CDR3 DNA sequence: TGCGCCAGCAGGTACAGGATAAACACAGATACGCAGTATTTT.

By sample fraction, this clonotype is medium-sized. The chain links TRBV6-2 or TRBV6-3 to TRBJ1-5; no firm D call. The V gene's germline CDR1 is MNHEY and CDR2 SVGEGT. V dropped 5 bases and J dropped 3 bases, with 11 bases sitting between them. The CDR3 is 14 residues long. CDR3 sequence (DNA): TGTGCCAGCAGTCGGAGGGCTGACAATCAGCCCCAGCATTTT. It translates to CASSRRADNQPQHF.

V is TRBV5-1 and J is TRBJ1-2; no clear D. The CDR3 has 11 amino acids. Germline values: CDR1 SGHRS, CDR2 YFSETQ. V lost 2 bases, J lost 9 bases, and 8 bases lay in between. The CDR3 loop reads CASSFGESYTF. The CDR3 DNA reads TGCGCCAGCAGCTTTGGGGAAAGCTACACCTTC.

Ten or more counts support this clonotype. The rearrangement links TRBV6-2 or TRBV6-3 to TRBJ2-1, with 9 positions matching TRBD2. The CDR3 is 17 residues long. V dropped 2 bases and J dropped 3; count of bases not matched to a gene: 8. Germline V CDR1 and CDR2: MNHEY, SVGEGT. The DNA of the CDR3 is TGTGCCAGCAGTTACATACCGAGCGGGAGGAACTACAATGAGCAGTTCTTC. Protein product: CASSYIPSGRNYNEQFF.

The gene calls are TRBV29-1 and TRBJ2-1; D unclear. Germline CDR1 is SQVTM and CDR2 is ANQGSEA. V was clipped by 7 bases and J by 3 bases, with 10 bases between them. The CDR3 has 12 amino acids. The CDR3: CSALKGYNEQFF. DNA of the CDR3: TGCAGCGCCCTTAAGGGCTACAATGAGCAGTTCTTC.

This clonotype occurred a few times. CDR3: CASSQRGDRTDTQYF. The CDR3 DNA follows: TGTGCCAGCAGCCAAAGGGGCGACAGGACAGATACGCAGTATTTT. The chain uses TRBV3-1 and TRBJ2-3; D is perhaps TRBD1 (6 bases). CDR3 size: 15 residues. The V end was cut by 2 bases, the J end by 3 bases, with 12 bases between. Germline V gene data show CDR1 as LGHDT and CDR2 as YNNKEL (reference sequence).

This clonotype was seen a few times. V and J are TRBV5-4 and TRBJ2-3; D not resolved. Germline V gives CDR1 SGHNT, CDR2 YYREEE (reference sequence). Trimming pared 3 bases from V and 1 base from J, leaving 9 bases between. This CDR3 comprises 14 residues. The CDR3 protein is CASSSESRTDTQYF. The CDR3 bases are TGTGCCAGCAGCTCGGAGTCTCGCACAGATACGCAGTATTTT.

This clonotype appeared many times. V and J are TRBV7-9 and TRBJ2-5, with 7 bases aligning to TRBD1. Germline CDR1 and CDR2: SEHNR and FQNEAQ (reference sequence). V trimming: 5 bases; J trimming: 0 bases; junction bases outside the gene matches: 3. CDR3 size: 14 residues. This chain's CDR3 is CASSRGQNQETQYF. The CDR3 DNA is TGTGCCAGCAGCCGGGGACAGAACCAAGAGACCCAGTACTTC.